The rows below give T cell receptor beta chains drawn from one sample of a study of CD8 T cells in ankylosing spondylitis. From the 5' RACE reads, TCRdb called clonotypes with MiXCR, one entry per CDR3 protein. The sample holds approximately 38,000 distinct CDR3 sequences, around 2.9% seen once. Sequencing was carried out using blood, either unsorted or a sorted T cell fraction (not recorded which). These receptors were taken from a male donor with ankylosing spondylitis or in good health (not recorded which). CDR3s include the opening cysteine and the closing phenylalanine or tryptophan. The order of the fields is CDR3 length, V gene, CDR3 protein.

CDR3 length: 14
V gene: TRBV9
CDR3 protein: CASSGFPRGNEQFF

CDR3 length: 15
V gene: TRBV9
CDR3 protein: CASSVEGQGHYGYTF

CDR3 length: 15
V gene: TRBV9
CDR3 protein: CASSVGATDTGELFF

CDR3 length: 15
V gene: TRBV9
CDR3 protein: CASSERTGINEKLFF

CDR3 length: 15
V gene: TRBV9
CDR3 protein: CASSLRLDQTDTQYF

CDR3 length: 14
V gene: TRBV9
CDR3 protein: CASSAYSQNEKLFF

CDR3 length: 17
V gene: TRBV9
CDR3 protein: CASSVRPSGAYTGELFF

CDR3 length: 14
V gene: TRBV9
CDR3 protein: CASSVTGANTEAFF

CDR3 length: 14
V gene: TRBV9
CDR3 protein: CASSPNVGEGTQYF

CDR3 length: 16
V gene: TRBV9
CDR3 protein: CASSVEGGSRSVEQFF

CDR3 length: 14
V gene: TRBV9
CDR3 protein: CASSVGRRDSEQYF

CDR3 length: 15
V gene: TRBV9
CDR3 protein: CASRPGLAPYNEQFF

CDR3 length: 15
V gene: TRBV9
CDR3 protein: CASSGGQGVYNEQFF

CDR3 length: 14
V gene: TRBV9
CDR3 protein: CASSPDVVEYEQYF

CDR3 length: 16
V gene: TRBV9
CDR3 protein: CASSVVAGGFQETQYF

CDR3 length: 17
V gene: TRBV9
CDR3 protein: CASSVVPNAGLPNEQFF

CDR3 length: 15
V gene: TRBV9
CDR3 protein: CASSVGFPENYGYTF

CDR3 length: 17
V gene: TRBV9
CDR3 protein: CASSVGPSGSWTGELFF

CDR3 length: 15
V gene: TRBV9
CDR3 protein: CASSSGGTLGEKLFF

CDR3 length: 14
V gene: TRBV9
CDR3 protein: CASSVGGGLAEAFF

CDR3 length: 15
V gene: TRBV9
CDR3 protein: CASSVRPGTAYEQYF

CDR3 length: 13
V gene: TRBV9
CDR3 protein: CASSVAGNQPQHF

CDR3 length: 15
V gene: TRBV9
CDR3 protein: CASSDARTGGTEAFF

CDR3 length: 15
V gene: TRBV9
CDR3 protein: CASSPGGLAGVEQFF

CDR3 length: 15
V gene: TRBV9
CDR3 protein: CASSVGTSVFGEQYF

CDR3 length: 17
V gene: TRBV9
CDR3 protein: CASSVGQGEGYGEKLFF

CDR3 length: 13
V gene: TRBV9
CDR3 protein: CASSIQDPDTQYF

CDR3 length: 13
V gene: TRBV9
CDR3 protein: CASSPGAGDTQYF

CDR3 length: 15
V gene: TRBV9
CDR3 protein: CASSANSGRTDTQYF

CDR3 length: 16
V gene: TRBV9
CDR3 protein: CASSRGEGPSNQPQHF

CDR3 length: 16
V gene: TRBV9
CDR3 protein: CASSVLAGGASGELFF

CDR3 length: 17
V gene: TRBV9
CDR3 protein: CASSAQIAGGARNEQYF

CDR3 length: 15
V gene: TRBV9
CDR3 protein: CASSLGGQHGNTIYF

CDR3 length: 14
V gene: TRBV9
CDR3 protein: CASSQGHRNQPQHF

CDR3 length: 15
V gene: TRBV9
CDR3 protein: CASSMQGAPANEQFF

CDR3 length: 14
V gene: TRBV9
CDR3 protein: CASSVGGRTDTQYF

CDR3 length: 16
V gene: TRBV9
CDR3 protein: CASSPPASGRANEQFF

CDR3 length: 14
V gene: TRBV9
CDR3 protein: CASSVAPTSDTQYF

CDR3 length: 15
V gene: TRBV9
CDR3 protein: CASSAERPTQETQYF

CDR3 length: 15
V gene: TRBV9
CDR3 protein: CASSVDPGRGDTQYF